This TCR beta chain emerged from a study of T cell responses to AZD1222 COVID-19 vaccine. Concerning this clone itself: Antigen unknown. In the same sample, other DNA sequences code for this CDR3.

Study findings and constraints: Elevations in Spike-specific TCR breadth and depth followed administration of two AZD1222 doses.

Repertoires were generated with immunoSEQ multiplex PCR, while TCRdb's copy carries only in-frame clones and drops some. The table lists 250,000 to 300,000 clones, 90% to 95% of them singletons. Some second doses came at about 4 weeks and others at about 12 weeks; these were pooled. The V and J ends lost 2 bases and 0 bases respectively, with 1 base between them. The CDR3 is 11 amino acids. Germline CDR1 is DFQATT and CDR2 is SNEGSKA (reference sequence). The receptor was derived from an adult who received the AZD1222 COVID-19 vaccine. J is TRBJ1-1 and V is TRBV20-1; D gene ambiguous. The starting material was peripheral blood, obtained 28 days after the second AZD1222 dose. The CDR3 sequence is CSARLNTEAFF. CDR3 nucleotides: TGCAGTGCTAGATTGAACACTGAAGCTTTCTTT.